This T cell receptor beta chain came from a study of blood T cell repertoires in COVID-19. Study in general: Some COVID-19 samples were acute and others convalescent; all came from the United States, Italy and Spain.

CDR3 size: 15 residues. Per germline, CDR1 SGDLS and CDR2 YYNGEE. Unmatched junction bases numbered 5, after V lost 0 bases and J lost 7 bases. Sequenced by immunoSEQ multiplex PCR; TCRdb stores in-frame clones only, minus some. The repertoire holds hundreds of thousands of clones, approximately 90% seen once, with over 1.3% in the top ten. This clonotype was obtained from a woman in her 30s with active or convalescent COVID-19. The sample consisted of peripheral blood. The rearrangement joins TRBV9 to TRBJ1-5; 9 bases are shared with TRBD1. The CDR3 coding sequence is TGTGCCAGCAGCGTAGATGGACAGGGGAAACAGCCCCAGCATTTT. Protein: CASSVDGQGKQPQHF.